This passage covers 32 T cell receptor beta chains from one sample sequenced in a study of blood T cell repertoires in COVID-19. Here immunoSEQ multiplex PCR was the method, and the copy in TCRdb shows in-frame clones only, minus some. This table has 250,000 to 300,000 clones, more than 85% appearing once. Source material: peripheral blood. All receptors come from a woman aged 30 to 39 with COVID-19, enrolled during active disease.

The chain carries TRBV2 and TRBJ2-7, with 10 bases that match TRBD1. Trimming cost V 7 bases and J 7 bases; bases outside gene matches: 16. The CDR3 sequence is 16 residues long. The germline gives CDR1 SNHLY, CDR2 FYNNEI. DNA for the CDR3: TGTGCCAGCACCGAACTAGACAGGGGGCTTGGCGAGGAGCAGTACTTC. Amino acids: CASTELDRGLGEEQYF.

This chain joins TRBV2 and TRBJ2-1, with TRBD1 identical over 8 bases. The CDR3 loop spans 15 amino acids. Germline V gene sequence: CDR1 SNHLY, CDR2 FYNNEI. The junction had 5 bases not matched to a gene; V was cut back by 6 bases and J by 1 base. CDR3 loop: CASRTGTGSYNEQFF. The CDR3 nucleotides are TGTGCCAGCAGAACCGGGACAGGTTCCTACAATGAGCAGTTCTTC.

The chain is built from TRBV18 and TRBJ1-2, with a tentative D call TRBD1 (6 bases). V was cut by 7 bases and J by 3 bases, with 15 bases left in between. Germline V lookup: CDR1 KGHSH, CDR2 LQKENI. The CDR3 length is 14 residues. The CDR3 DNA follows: TGTGCCAGCTATGGGGACACTACCCACTATGGCTACACCTTC. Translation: CASYGDTTHYGYTF.

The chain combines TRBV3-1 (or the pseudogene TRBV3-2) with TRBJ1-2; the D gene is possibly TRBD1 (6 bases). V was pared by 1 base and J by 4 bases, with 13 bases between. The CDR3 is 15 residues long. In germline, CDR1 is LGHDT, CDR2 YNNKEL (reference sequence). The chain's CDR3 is CASSQAIAGAYGYTF. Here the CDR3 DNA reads TGTGCCAGCAGCCAAGCTATTGCGGGGGCCTATGGCTACACCTTC.

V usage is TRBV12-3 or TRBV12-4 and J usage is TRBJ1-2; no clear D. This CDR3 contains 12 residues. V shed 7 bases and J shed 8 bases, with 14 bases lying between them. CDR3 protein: CASKSGLGGYTF. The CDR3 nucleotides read TGTGCCAGCAAGAGTGGACTCGGGGGCTACACCTTC.

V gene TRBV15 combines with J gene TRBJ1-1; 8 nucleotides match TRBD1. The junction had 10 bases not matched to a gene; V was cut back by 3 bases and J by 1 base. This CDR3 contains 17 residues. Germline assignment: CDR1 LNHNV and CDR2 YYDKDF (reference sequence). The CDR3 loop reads CATSRDREVATNTEAFF. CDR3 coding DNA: TGTGCCACCAGCAGGGACAGGGAAGTTGCTACGAACACTGAAGCTTTCTTT.

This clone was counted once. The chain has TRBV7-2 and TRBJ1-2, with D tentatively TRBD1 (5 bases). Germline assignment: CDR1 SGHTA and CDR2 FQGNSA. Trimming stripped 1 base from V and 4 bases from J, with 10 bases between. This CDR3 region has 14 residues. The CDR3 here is CASSLGRQTYGYTF. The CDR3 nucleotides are TGTGCCAGCAGCTTAGGGCGACAGACCTATGGCTACACCTTC.

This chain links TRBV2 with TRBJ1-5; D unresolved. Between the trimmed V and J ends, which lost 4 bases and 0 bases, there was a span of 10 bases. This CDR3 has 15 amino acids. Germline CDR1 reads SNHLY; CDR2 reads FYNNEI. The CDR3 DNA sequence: TGTGCCAGCAGTGTGCGGGGTCCTAGCAATCAGCCCCAGCATTTT. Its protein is CASSVRGPSNQPQHF. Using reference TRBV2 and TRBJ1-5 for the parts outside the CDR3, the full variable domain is EPEVTQTPSHQVTQMGQEVILRCVPISNHLYFYWYRQILGQKVEFLVSFYNNEISEKSEIFDDQFSVERPDGSNFTLKIRSTKLEDSAMYFCASSVRGPSNQPQHFGDGTRLSIL.

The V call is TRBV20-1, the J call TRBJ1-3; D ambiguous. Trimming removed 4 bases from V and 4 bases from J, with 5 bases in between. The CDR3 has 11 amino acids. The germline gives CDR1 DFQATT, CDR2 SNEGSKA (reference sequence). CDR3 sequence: CSAIIGNTIYF. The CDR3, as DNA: TGCAGTGCTATTATCGGAAACACCATATATTTT.

The CDR3: CAWSDLSWGEFF. Written as DNA, the CDR3 is TGTGCCTGGAGTGACTTAAGTTGGGGGGAGTTCTTC. The gene calls are TRBV30 and TRBJ2-1; possible D gene TRBD2, 6 bases. CDR3 length: 12 residues. CDR1 is GTSNPN and CDR2 is SVGIG in the germline V gene (reference sequence). V shed 1 base and J shed 14 bases, with 15 bases lying between them.

The CDR3 sequence: CASSQTSGRTDTQYF. For the CDR3, the DNA is TGTGCCAGCAGCCAAACTAGCGGGAGGACAGATACGCAGTATTTT. This sequence joins TRBV7-6 and TRBJ2-3, with 12 bases lining up with TRBD2. J gave up 3 bases and V 5 bases, and 3 bases lay outside the gene matches. Germline-derived CDR1 and CDR2 are SGHVS and FNYEAQ. This CDR3 is 15 amino acids long.

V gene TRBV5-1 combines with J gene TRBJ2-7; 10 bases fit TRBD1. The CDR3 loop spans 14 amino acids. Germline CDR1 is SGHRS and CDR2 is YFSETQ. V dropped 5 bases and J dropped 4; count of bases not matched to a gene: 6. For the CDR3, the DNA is TGCGCCAGCAGTATGACAGGGGGCTCTTACGAGCAGTACTTC. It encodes CASSMTGGSYEQYF.

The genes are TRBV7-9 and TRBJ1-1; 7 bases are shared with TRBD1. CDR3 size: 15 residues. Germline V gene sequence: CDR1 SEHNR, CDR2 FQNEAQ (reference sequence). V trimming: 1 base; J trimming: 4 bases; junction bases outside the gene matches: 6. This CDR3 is CASSLEGARGTEAFF. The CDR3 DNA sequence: TGTGCCAGCAGCTTAGAGGGGGCGCGGGGCACTGAAGCTTTCTTT.

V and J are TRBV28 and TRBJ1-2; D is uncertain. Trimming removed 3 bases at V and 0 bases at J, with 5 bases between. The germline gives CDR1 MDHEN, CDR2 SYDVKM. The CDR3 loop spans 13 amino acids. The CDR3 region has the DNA TGTGCCAGCAGTTTCGGGTCTAACTATGGCTACACCTTC. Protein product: CASSFGSNYGYTF.

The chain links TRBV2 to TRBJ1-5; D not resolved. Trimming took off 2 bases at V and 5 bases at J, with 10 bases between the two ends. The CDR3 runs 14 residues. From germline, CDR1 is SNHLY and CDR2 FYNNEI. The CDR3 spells CASSERTGYQPQHF. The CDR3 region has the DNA TGTGCCAGCAGTGAAAGGACGGGGTATCAGCCCCAGCATTTT.

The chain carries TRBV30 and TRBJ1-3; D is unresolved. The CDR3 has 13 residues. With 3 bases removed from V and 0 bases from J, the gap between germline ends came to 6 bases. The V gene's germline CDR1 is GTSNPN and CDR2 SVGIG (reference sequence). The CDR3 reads CAWRQHSGNTIYF. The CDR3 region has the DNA TGTGCCTGGAGACAGCACTCTGGAAACACCATATATTTT. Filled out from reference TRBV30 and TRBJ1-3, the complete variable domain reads SQTIHQWPATLVQPVGSPLSLECTVEGTSNPNLYWYRQAAGRGLQLLFYSVGIGQISSEVPQNLSASRPQDRQFILSSKKLLLSDSGFYLCAWRQHSGNTIYFGEGSWLTVV.

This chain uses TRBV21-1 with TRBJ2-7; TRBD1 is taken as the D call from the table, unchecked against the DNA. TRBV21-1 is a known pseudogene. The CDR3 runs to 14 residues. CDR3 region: CASSKEKGAKEQYF. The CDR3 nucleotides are TGTGCCAGCAGCAAAGAAAAGGGGGCGAAGGAGCAGTACTTC.

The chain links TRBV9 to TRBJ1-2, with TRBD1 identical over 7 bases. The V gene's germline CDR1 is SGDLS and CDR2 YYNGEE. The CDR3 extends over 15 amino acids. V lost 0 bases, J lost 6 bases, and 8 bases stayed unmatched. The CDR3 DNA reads TGTGCCAGCAGCGTAGAAGCAGGGGGGCGTCATGGCTACACCTTC. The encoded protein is CASSVEAGGRHGYTF.

In nucleotides, the CDR3 is TGTGCCAGCAGCTTGATGGGAGGCAGGGCGACCTACGAGCAGTACTTC. This gives the protein CASSLMGGRATYEQYF. The V call is TRBV5-6, the J call TRBJ2-7, with D possibly being TRBD2 (6 bases). Germline V gene lookup returns CDR1 SGHDT and CDR2 YYEEEE. Trimming took 1 base from V and 2 from J, leaving 16 bases between them. This CDR3 contains 16 residues.

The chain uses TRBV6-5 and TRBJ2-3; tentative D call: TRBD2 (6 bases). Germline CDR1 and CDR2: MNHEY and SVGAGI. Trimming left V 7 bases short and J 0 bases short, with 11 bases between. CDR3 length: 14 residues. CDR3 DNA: TGTGCCAGCACCCCACTAGCTAGCACAGATACGCAGTATTTT. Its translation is CASTPLASTDTQYF.

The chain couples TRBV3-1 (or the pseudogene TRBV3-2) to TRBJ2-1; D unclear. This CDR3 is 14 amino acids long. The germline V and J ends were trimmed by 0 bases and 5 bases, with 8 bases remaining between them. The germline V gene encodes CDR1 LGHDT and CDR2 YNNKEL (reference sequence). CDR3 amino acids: CASSQDPRHNEQFF. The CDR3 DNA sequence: TGTGCCAGCAGCCAAGATCCTAGACACAATGAGCAGTTCTTC.

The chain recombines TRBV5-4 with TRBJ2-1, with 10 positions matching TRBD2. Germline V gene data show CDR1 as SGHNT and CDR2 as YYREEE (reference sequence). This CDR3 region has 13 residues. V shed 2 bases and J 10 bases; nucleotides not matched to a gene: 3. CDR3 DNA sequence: TGTGCCAGCAGCTTTTGGACTAGCGGCGAGCAGTTCTTC. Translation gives CASSFWTSGEQFF.

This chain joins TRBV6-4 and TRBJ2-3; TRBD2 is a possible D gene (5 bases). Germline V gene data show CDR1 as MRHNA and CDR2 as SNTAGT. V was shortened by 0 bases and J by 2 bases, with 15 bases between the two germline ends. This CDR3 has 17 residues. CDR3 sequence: CASSDSRRVGHTDTQYF. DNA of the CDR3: TGTGCCAGCAGTGACTCGCGGCGGGTTGGCCACACAGATACGCAGTATTTT.

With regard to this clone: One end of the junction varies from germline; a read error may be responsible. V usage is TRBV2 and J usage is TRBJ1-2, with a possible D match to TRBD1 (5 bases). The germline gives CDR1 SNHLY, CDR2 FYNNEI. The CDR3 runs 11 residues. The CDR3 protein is CASRGGEQSEF. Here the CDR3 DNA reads TGTGCCAGCAGGGGGGGAGAACAGTCGGAATTC.

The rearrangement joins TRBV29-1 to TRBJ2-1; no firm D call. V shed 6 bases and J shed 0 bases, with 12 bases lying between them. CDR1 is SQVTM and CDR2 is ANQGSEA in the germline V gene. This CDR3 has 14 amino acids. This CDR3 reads CSVSWASSYNEQFF. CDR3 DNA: TGCAGCGTCTCGTGGGCGAGCTCCTACAATGAGCAGTTCTTC.

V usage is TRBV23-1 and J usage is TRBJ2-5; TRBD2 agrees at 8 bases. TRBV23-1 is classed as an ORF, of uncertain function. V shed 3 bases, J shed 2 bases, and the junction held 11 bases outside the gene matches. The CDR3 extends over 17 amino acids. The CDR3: CASSHPPRTSLQETQYF. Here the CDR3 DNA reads TGCGCCAGCAGTCATCCCCCGCGGACTAGCCTACAAGAGACCCAGTACTTC.

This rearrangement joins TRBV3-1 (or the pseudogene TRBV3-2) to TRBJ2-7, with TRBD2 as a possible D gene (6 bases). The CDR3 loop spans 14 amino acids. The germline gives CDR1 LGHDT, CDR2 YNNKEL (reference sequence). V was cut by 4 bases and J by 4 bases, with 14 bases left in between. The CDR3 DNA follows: TGTGCCAGCAGCCTACAATCGGGGGAGTACGAGCAGTACTTC. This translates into CASSLQSGEYEQYF.

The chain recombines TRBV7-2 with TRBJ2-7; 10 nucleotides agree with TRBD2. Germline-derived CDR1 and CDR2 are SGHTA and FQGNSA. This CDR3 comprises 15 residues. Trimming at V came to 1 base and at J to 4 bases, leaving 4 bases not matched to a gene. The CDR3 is CASSLEASGGYEQYF. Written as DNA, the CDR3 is TGTGCCAGCAGCTTAGAGGCTAGCGGGGGTTACGAGCAGTACTTC. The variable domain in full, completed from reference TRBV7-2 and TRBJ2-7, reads GAGVSQSPSNKVTEKGKDVELRCDPISGHTALYWYRQSLGQGLEFLIYFQGNSAPDKSGLPSDRFSAERTGGSVSTLTIQRTQQEDSAVYLCASSLEASGGYEQYFGPGTRLTVT.

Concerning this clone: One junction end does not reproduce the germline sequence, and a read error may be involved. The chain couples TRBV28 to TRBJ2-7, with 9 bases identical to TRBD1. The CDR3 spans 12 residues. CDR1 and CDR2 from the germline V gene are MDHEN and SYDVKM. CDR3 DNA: TGTGCCAGCAACTCCGGGGACAGGGTTCGGGACTTC. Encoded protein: CASNSGDRVRDF.

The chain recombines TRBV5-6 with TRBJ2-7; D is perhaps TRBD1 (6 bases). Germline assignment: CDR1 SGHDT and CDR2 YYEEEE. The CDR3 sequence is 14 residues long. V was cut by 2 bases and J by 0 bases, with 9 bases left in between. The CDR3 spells CASSFGTPSYEQYF. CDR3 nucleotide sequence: TGTGCCAGCAGCTTCGGGACACCCTCCTACGAGCAGTACTTC. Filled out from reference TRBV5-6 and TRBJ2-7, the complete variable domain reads DAGVTQSPTHLIKTRGQQVTLRCSPKSGHDTVSWYQQALGQGPQFIFQYYEEEERQRGNFPDRFSGHQFPNYSSELNVNALLLGDSALYLCASSFGTPSYEQYFGPGTRLTVT.

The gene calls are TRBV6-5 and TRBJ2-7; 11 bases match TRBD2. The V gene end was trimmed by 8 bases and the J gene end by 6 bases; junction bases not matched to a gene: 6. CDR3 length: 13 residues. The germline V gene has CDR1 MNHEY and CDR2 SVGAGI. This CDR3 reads CASRTSGRSEQYF. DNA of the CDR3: TGTGCCAGCCGTACTAGCGGGAGATCCGAGCAGTACTTC.

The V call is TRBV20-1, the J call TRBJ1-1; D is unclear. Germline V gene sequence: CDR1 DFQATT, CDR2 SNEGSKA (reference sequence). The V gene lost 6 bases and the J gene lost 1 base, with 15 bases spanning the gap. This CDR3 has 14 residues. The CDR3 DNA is TGCAGTGCCAGTACCTCCCAGGCGAACACTGAAGCTTTCTTT. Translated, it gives CSASTSQANTEAFF.